This T cell receptor beta chain is from a study of T cell changes during pregnancy in multiple sclerosis. The CDR3 has 17 residues. Germline assignment: CDR1 MNHEY and CDR2 SMNVEV (reference sequence). V lost 2 bases, J lost 8 bases, and 13 bases stayed unmatched. Libraries were prepared by immunoSEQ multiplex PCR; TCRdb keeps only in-frame clonotypes and omits some of them. The sample carries roughly 64,000 clones, 90% recorded once. The starting material was peripheral blood, obtained in the third trimester of pregnancy. The V and J genes are TRBV27 and TRBJ2-1; 9 positions agree with TRBD1. This clonotype was sampled from a female donor in good health, enrolled as a control in a pregnancy study. CDR3 sequence reads: CASSLALRDRDLHEQFF. The CDR3 nucleotides are TGTGCCAGCAGTTTAGCACTACGGGACAGGGATCTCCATGAGCAGTTCTTC.